This T cell receptor beta chain is from a study of a mutant IDH1 vaccine in newly diagnosed glioma. Study in general: Patients came in for eight vaccinations, in weeks 1, 3, 5, 7, 11, 15, 19 and 23. Averaging about 37 years of age, treated patients were approximately 60% male and around 38% female. Receipt of radiotherapy, temozolomide, or both preceded the study, and most received both.

Only in-frame clones appear in the TCRdb table, and some are missing; sequencing was by immunoSEQ multiplex PCR. The sample yields about 43,000 clones, approximately 84% seen once. The CDR3 sequence is 16 residues long. Trimming shortened V by 2 bases and J by 2 bases, and 14 bases separated the two germline ends. CDR1 and CDR2 (germline): SGHNT, YYREEE (reference sequence). The sample's time point: week 23, last vaccination. Vaccine doses each comprised 300 ug of mutant IDH1 20-mer peptide, with topical imiquimod. Each astrocytoma in the donors was new, WHO grade 3 or 4, IDH1-mutant and ATRX-lost. Turning to this clone: Its antigen is as yet unknown.

The starting material was PBMCs, obtained from a glioma patient whose treatment included an IDH1 peptide vaccine. The clonotype originates from a woman between 18 and 29 years old with glioma. Some clones in this sample may be carry-over from other donors' samples. The genes are TRBV5-4 and TRBJ1-5, with D possibly being TRBD1 (6 bases). The CDR3 is CASSFGGLLGNQPQHF. In DNA form, the CDR3 reads TGTGCCAGCAGCTTCGGGGGGCTGCTTGGCAATCAGCCCCAGCATTTT.